The source of this TCR beta chain is a study of blood T cell repertoires in COVID-19. V shed 6 bases and J shed 3 bases, with 14 bases lying between them. Germline V gives CDR1 MNHEY, CDR2 SMNVEV (reference sequence). The CDR3 runs to 14 residues. This table comes from immunoSEQ multiplex PCR, and its TCRdb copy is limited to in-frame clones, with some not included. The repertoire holds over 250,000 clones, with approximately 84% as singletons. The sample was peripheral blood. J is TRBJ1-1 and V is TRBV27, with D tentatively TRBD1 (5 bases). This TCR derives from a human donor with COVID-19, enrolled during active disease. The donor label of this sample is uncertain. This CDR3 reads CASRDPGRDTEAFF. The CDR3 region has the DNA TGTGCCAGCAGGGACCCGGGCAGGGACACTGAAGCTTTCTTT.